A selection of T cell receptor beta chains follows, all from one sample in a study of blood T cells in healthy people across ages. TCRdb analysed the 5' RACE reads with MiXCR anew, one entry per CDR3 protein. Of approximately 1.5 million distinct CDR3 sequences detected, roughly a third appear once; the ten largest clones hold 10% to 12%. The specimen was blood. Source of these receptors: a young woman in good health. The CDR3 runs from the conserved cysteine through the conserved F or W. The D gene is left open where the match is weak. Expanded clones are given a class, and other clones once, few, many or no size at all.

v_gene,d_gene,abundance,len,j_gene,CDR3nt,CDR3aa
TRBV5-1,TRBD1,-,15,TRBJ2-2,TGCGCCAGCAGCTTGTCACAGGGGCACACCGGGGAGCTGTTTTTT,CASSLSQGHTGELFF
TRBV6-1,TRBD2,few,16,TRBJ2-7,TGTGCCAGCAGTGATCGAGAAGAACTAGCGGCATACGAGCAGTACTTC,CASSDREELAAYEQYF
TRBV3-1,TRBD2,few,20,TRBJ2-1,TGTGCCAGCAGCCAAGATTGGGCTAGCGGGGGCCTAAGCTCCTACAATGAGCAGTTCTTC,CASSQDWASGGLSSYNEQFF
TRBV3-1,-,few,15,TRBJ2-3,TGTGCCAGCAGCCAAGAAACTAGTCAGGTAGATACGCAGTATTTT,CASSQETSQVDTQYF
TRBV5-5,-,-,15,TRBJ1-4,TGTGCCAGCAGCTTCCGACAGTCCGTTAATGAAAAACTGTTTTTT,CASSFRQSVNEKLFF
TRBV27,TRBD2,-,15,TRBJ2-7,TGTGCCAGCAGGCCCCAGAGCGGGGGCTCCTACGAGCAGTACTTC,CASRPQSGGSYEQYF
TRBV20-1,-,-,13,TRBJ2-7,TGCAGTGCTCCTCTCTCCGGGAGCTACGAGCAGTACTTC,CSAPLSGSYEQYF
TRBV5-1,-,-,14,TRBJ2-1,TGCGCCAGCTGCCCCGGGGCGGTCTACAATGAGCAGTTCTTC,CASCPGAVYNEQFF
TRBV18,-,-,15,TRBJ1-4,TGTGCCAGCTCACCGGGGAAGGGGTCTAATGAAAAACTGTTTTTT,CASSPGKGSNEKLFF
TRBV28,-,-,14,TRBJ1-2,TGTGCCAGCAGTTTCCTTGGGGGATCGTATGGCTACACCTTC,CASSFLGGSYGYTF
TRBV3-1,TRBD2,-,17,TRBJ2-3,TGTGCCAGCAGCCCAATGACCCGGCTAGCGGGCACAGATACGCAGTATTTT,CASSPMTRLAGTDTQYF
TRBV6-6,TRBD1,-,17,TRBJ1-2,TGTGCCAGCAGTTTTCCCTGGCGGGCAGGGGGCGACTATGGCTACACCTTC,CASSFPWRAGGDYGYTF
TRBV9,-,-,15,TRBJ2-7,TGTGCCAGCAGCAACACCGAACAGGCCGTCTACGAGCAGTACTTC,CASSNTEQAVYEQYF
TRBV6-5,-,few,13,TRBJ1-1,TGTGCCAGCAGGAATCCAGGGGACACTGAAGCTTTCTTT,CASRNPGDTEAFF
TRBV10-2,-,few,17,TRBJ2-3,TGCGCCAGCAGTGAGGATTACGGGGGACGAACCACAGATACGCAGTATTTT,CASSEDYGGRTTDTQYF
TRBV27,-,-,14,TRBJ1-1,TGTGCCAGCAGTTTATTTCCGGACGGCCCTGAAGCTTTCTTT,CASSLFPDGPEAFF
TRBV30,-,-,13,TRBJ1-2,TGTGCCTGGAGTGTCGGGGGAGCGGGGGGCTACACCTTC,CAWSVGGAGGYTF
TRBV7-3,TRBD2,-,16,TRBJ2-1,TGTGCCAGCAGCCCTCTAGCGGGGAACAATTACAATGAGCAGTTCTTC,CASSPLAGNNYNEQFF
TRBV7-9,-,few,16,TRBJ2-5,TGTGCCAGCAGCTTGACCCCGCCGTGGGCTGGAGAGACCCAGTACTTC,CASSLTPPWAGETQYF
TRBV20-1,-,-,16,TRBJ2-5,TGCAGTGCTTGTCCTTGGGGAGGAGGGGTTGGAGAGACCCAGTACTTC,CSACPWGGGVGETQYF
TRBV7-2,TRBD2,many,17,TRBJ2-4,TGTGCCAGCAGTCTGACTAGCGGGAGGGCCTCGGGAAACATTCAGTACTTC,CASSLTSGRASGNIQYF
TRBV2,-,-,14,TRBJ1-2,TGTGCCAGCAGTTTACGACAGGCCAACTATGGCTACACCTTC,CASSLRQANYGYTF
TRBV11-2,-,-,15,TRBJ2-7,TGTGTCAGCAGCTTAGATAGGGGGATCTCCTACGAGCAGTACTTC,CVSSLDRGISYEQYF
TRBV29-1,TRBD1,few,17,TRBJ1-2,TGCAGCGTCGACACCTCGACAGGGAGGGGGTTTAACTATGGCTACACCTTC,CSVDTSTGRGFNYGYTF
TRBV11-1,TRBD1,few,16,TRBJ2-1,TGTGCCAGCAGCCCCCGGGACAGGACATTTAGCAATGAGCAGTTCTTC,CASSPRDRTFSNEQFF
TRBV29-1,-,many,11,TRBJ1-2,TGCAGCGTTCCGGTAGGGGTTGGCTACACCTTC,CSVPVGVGYTF
TRBV24-1,-,-,13,TRBJ2-7,TGTGCCACCAGTGATAAGCCGACCGGCGAGCAGTACTTC,CATSDKPTGEQYF
TRBV7-2,TRBD2,few,16,TRBJ2-5,TGTGCCAGCAGCCAGTGGGCGGGAGTGTCACAAGAGACCCAGTACTTC,CASSQWAGVSQETQYF
TRBV20-1,-,few,12,TRBJ2-7,TGCAGCGCGGTATCAGGTTCCTACGAGCAGTACTTC,CSAVSGSYEQYF
TRBV6-1,TRBD1,-,15,TRBJ2-5,TGTGCCAGCAGTGAAGATTCGACAGGGAAAGAGACCCAGTACTTC,CASSEDSTGKETQYF
TRBV20-1,TRBD1,many,13,TRBJ1-4,TGCAGTGTCGACAGGGCAAATGGTGAAAAACTGTTTTTT,CSVDRANGEKLFF
TRBV6-1,-,-,16,TRBJ1-5,TGTGCCAGCAGTGAATGGGCCCAGAGCGCAAATCAGCCCCAGCATTTT,CASSEWAQSANQPQHF
TRBV25-1,-,few,11,TRBJ2-1,TGTGCCAGCAGTGGATTGGGCTCGCAGTTCTTC,CASSGLGSQFF
TRBV14,-,once,13,TRBJ1-2,TGTACCAGCAGCCAGTCACAGGGACGCGGCTACACCTTC,CTSSQSQGRGYTF
TRBV11-1,-,-,13,TRBJ1-1,TGTGCCAGCAGCTCCGGGACATCCACTGAAGCTTTCTTT,CASSSGTSTEAFF
TRBV29-1,-,many,12,TRBJ1-2,TGCAGCGTTGTGGGAATCGTCTATGGCTACACCTTC,CSVVGIVYGYTF
TRBV7-2,-,few,13,TRBJ2-7,TGTGCCAGCAGCTTAAGACAGAGATACGAGCAGTACTTC,CASSLRQRYEQYF
TRBV6-5,-,-,15,TRBJ2-1,TGTGCCAGCAGCCGACGGTGGGCCTCCTACAATGAGCAGTTCTTC,CASSRRWASYNEQFF
TRBV6-5,TRBD1,few,14,TRBJ1-2,TGTGCCAGCAGTTCAGGACAGGGATGGAATGGCTACACCTTC,CASSSGQGWNGYTF
TRBV7-6,-,-,15,TRBJ1-1,TGTGCCAGCAGCCCAGAAGGGGAATCGTGGACTGAAGCTTTCTTT,CASSPEGESWTEAFF
TRBV28,TRBD1,few,14,TRBJ2-1,TGTGCCAGCAGTTTACTGACAGGGTGGAATGAGCAGTTCTTC,CASSLLTGWNEQFF
TRBV20-1,-,-,15,TRBJ1-2,TGCAGTGCTAGAGATGGGGCCCTAGGCGGCTATGGCTACACCTTC,CSARDGALGGYGYTF
TRBV6-6,TRBD2,-,14,TRBJ2-7,TGTGCCAGCAGACCCCTAGCGGGAGAAGGAGAGCAGTACTTC,CASRPLAGEGEQYF
TRBV10-3,-,-,14,TRBJ2-1,TGTGCCATCAGTATAGAGGGGATCGACAATGAGCAGTTCTTC,CAISIEGIDNEQFF